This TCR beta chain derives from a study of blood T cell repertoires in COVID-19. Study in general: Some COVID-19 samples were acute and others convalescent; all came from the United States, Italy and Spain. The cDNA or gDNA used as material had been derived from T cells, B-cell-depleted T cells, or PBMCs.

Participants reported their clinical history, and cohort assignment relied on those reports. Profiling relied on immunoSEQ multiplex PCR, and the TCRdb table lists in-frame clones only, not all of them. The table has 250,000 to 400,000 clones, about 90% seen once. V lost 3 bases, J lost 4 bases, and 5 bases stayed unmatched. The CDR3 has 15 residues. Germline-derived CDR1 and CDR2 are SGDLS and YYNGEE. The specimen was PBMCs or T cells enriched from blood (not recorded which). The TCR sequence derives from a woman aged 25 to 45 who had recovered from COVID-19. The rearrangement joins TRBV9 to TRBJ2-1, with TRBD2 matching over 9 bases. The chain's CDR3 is CASSERLAVYNEQFF. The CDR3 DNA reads TGTGCCAGCAGCGAACGACTAGCGGTTTACAATGAGCAGTTCTTC.